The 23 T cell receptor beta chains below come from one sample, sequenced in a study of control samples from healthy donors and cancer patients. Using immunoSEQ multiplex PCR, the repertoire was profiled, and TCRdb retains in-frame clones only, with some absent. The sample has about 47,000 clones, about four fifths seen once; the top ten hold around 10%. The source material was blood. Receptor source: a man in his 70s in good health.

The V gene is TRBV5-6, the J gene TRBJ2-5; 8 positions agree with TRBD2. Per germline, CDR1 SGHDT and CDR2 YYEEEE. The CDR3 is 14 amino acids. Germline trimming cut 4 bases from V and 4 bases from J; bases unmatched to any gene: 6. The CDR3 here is CASSPPGRGETQYF. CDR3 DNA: TGTGCCAGCAGCCCCCCCGGGAGGGGAGAGACCCAGTACTTC. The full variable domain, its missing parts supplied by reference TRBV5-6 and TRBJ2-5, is DAGVTQSPTHLIKTRGQQVTLRCSPKSGHDTVSWYQQALGQGPQFIFQYYEEEERQRGNFPDRFSGHQFPNYSSELNVNALLLGDSALYLCASSPPGRGETQYFGPGTRLLVL.

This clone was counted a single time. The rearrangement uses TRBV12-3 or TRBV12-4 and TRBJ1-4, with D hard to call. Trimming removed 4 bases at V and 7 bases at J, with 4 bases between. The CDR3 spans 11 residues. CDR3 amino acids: CASSSREKLFF. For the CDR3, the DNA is TGTGCCAGCAGTTCGCGTGAAAAACTGTTTTTT.

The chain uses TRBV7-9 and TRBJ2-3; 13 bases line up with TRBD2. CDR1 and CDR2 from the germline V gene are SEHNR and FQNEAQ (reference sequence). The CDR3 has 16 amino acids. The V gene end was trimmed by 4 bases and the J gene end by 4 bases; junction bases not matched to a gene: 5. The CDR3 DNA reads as TGTGCCAGCAGCTCGGGACTAGCGGGATATGCAGATACGCAGTATTTT. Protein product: CASSSGLAGYADTQYF.

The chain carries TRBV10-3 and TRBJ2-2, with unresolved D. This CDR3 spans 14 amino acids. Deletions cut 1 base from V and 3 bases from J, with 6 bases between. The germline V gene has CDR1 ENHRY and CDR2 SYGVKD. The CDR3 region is CAISEYGDTGELFF. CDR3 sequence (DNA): TGTGCCATCAGTGAGTATGGTGACACCGGGGAGCTGTTTTTT.

The CDR3 region has the DNA TGTGCCAGCAGCTTACACGTTTCACCCCTCCACTTT. The encoded protein is CASSLHVSPLHF. This chain joins TRBV13 and TRBJ1-6; D unclear. Trimming shortened V by 2 bases and J by 9 bases, and 5 bases separated the two germline ends. This CDR3 has 12 residues. CDR1 is PRHDT and CDR2 is FYEKMQ in the germline V gene (reference sequence).

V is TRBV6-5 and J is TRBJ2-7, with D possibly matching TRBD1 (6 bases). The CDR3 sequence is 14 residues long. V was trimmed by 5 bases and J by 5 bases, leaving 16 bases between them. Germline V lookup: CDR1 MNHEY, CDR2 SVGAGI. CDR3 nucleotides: TGTGCCAGCAGTCCCTACAGGGAGCGGAACGAGCAGTACTTC. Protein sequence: CASSPYRERNEQYF.

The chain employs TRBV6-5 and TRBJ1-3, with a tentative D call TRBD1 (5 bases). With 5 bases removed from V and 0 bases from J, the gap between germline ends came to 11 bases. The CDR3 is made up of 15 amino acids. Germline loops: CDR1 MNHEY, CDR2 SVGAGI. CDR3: CASSPGTDSGNTIYF. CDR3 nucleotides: TGTGCCAGCAGTCCCGGGACGGACTCTGGAAACACCATATATTTT.

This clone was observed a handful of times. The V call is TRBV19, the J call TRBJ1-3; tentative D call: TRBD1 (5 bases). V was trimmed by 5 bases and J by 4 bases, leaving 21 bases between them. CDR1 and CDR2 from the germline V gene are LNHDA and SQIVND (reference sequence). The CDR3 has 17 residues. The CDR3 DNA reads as TGTGCCAGTAGTCTCCACCCCCAGGGTGATAAGGGAAACACCATATATTTT. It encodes CASSLHPQGDKGNTIYF.

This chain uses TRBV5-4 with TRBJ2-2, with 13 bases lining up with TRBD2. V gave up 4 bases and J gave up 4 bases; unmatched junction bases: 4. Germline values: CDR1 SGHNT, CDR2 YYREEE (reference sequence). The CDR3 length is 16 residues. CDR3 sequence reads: CASSPGTSGATGELFF. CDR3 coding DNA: TGTGCCAGCAGCCCAGGGACTAGCGGGGCCACCGGGGAGCTGTTTTTT.

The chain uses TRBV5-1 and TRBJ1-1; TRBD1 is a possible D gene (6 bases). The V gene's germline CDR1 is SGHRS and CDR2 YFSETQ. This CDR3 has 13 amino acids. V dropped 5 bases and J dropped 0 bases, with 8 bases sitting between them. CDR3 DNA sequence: TGCGCCAGCAGTTCAGGGGTGAACACTGAAGCTTTCTTT. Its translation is CASSSGVNTEAFF.

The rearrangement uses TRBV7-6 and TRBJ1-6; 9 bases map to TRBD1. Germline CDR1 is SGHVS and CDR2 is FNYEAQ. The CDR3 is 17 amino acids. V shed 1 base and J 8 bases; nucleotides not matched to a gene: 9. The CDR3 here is CASSLGPGTGFDSPLHF. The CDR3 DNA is TGTGCCAGCAGCTTAGGCCCCGGGACAGGGTTCGATTCACCCCTCCACTTT. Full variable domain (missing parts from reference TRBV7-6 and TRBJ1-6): GAGVSQSPRYKVTKRGQDVALRCDPISGHVSLYWYRQALGQGPEFLTYFNYEAQQDKSGLPNDRFSAERPEGSISTLTIQRTEQRDSAMYRCASSLGPGTGFDSPLHFGNGTRLTVT.

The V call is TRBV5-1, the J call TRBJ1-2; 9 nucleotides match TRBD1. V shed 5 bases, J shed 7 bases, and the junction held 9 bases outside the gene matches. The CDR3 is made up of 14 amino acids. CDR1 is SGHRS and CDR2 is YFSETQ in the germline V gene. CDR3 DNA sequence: TGCGCCAGCAGAAAGGGGACAGGGAGAATTGGCTACACCTTC. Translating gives CASRKGTGRIGYTF.

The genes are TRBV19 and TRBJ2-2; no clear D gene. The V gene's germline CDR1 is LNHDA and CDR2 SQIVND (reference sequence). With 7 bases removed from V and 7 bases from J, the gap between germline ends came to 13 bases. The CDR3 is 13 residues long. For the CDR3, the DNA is TGTGCCAGTATGGGCGCGCGAAACGGGGAGCTGTTTTTT. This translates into CASMGARNGELFF. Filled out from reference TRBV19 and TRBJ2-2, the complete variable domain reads DGGITQSPKYLFRKEGQNVTLSCEQNLNHDAMYWYRQDPGQGLRLIYYSQIVNDFQKGDIAEGYSVSREKKESFPLTVTSAQKNPTAFYLCASMGARNGELFFGEGSRLTVL.

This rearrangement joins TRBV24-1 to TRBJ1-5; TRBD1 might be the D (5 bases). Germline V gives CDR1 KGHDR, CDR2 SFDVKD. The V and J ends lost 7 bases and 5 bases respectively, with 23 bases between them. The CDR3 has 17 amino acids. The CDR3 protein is CATSPEGPNSAHQPQHF. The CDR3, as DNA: TGTGCCACCAGCCCAGAGGGACCAAACAGCGCGCATCAGCCCCAGCATTTT.

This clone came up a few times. CDR3 region: CASRRDGIEGYTF. The CDR3 region has the DNA TGTGCCAGCAGAAGGGACGGCATAGAGGGCTACACCTTC. The J gene is TRBJ1-2, the V gene TRBV6-5; a weak D match, TRBD1 (5 bases). The CDR3 is made up of 13 amino acids. V shed 6 bases and J shed 8 bases, with 16 bases lying between them. The germline V gene has CDR1 MNHEY and CDR2 SVGAGI.

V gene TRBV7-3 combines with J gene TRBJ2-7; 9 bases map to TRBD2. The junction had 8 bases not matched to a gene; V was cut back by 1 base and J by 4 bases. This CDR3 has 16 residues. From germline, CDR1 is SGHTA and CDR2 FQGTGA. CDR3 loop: CASSLIGGRAVYEQYF. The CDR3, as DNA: TGTGCCAGCAGCTTAATAGGCGGGAGGGCCGTGTACGAGCAGTACTTC.

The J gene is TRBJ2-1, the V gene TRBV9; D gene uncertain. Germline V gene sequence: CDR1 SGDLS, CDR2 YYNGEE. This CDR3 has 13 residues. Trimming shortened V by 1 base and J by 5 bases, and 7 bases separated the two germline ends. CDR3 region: CASSVHPDNEQFF. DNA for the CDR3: TGTGCCAGCAGCGTACACCCAGACAATGAGCAGTTCTTC.

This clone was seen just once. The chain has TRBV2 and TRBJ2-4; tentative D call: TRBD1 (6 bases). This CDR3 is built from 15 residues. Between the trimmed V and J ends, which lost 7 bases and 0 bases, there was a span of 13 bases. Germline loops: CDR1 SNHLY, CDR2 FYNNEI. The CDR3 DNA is TGTGCCAGCACCCAGGGGTTTTTAGCCAAAAACATTCAGTACTTC. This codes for CASTQGFLAKNIQYF.

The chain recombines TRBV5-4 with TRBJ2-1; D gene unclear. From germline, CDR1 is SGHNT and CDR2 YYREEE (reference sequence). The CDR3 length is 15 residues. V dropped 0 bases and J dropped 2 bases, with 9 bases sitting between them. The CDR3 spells CASSLVGITYNEQFF. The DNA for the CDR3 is TGTGCCAGCAGCTTGGTAGGGATCACCTACAATGAGCAGTTCTTC.

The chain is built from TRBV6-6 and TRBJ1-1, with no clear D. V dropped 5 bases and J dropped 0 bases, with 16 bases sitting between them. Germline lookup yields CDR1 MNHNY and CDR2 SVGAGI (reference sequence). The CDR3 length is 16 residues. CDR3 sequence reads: CASSRNPDRMNTEAFF. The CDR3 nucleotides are TGTGCCAGCAGTAGGAACCCGGACCGCATGAACACTGAAGCTTTCTTT.

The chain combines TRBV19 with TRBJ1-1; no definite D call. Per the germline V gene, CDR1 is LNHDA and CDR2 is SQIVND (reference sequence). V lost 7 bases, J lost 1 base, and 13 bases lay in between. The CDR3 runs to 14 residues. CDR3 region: CASKPGRSNTEAFF. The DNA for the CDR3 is TGTGCCAGTAAACCCGGACGCTCGAACACTGAAGCTTTCTTT.

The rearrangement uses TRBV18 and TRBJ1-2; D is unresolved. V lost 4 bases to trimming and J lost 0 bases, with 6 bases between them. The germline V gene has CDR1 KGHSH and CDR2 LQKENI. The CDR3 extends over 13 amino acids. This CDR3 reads CASSLQSNYGYTF. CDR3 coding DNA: TGTGCCAGCTCACTACAGTCTAACTATGGCTACACCTTC.

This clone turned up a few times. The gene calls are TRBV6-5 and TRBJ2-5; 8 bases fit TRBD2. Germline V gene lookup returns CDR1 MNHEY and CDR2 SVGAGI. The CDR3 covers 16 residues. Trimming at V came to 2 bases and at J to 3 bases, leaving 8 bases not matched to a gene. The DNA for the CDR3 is TGTGCCAGCAGTTACGGGAGCGGGGGAACCGAAGAGACCCAGTACTTC. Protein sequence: CASSYGSGGTEETQYF.